This passage covers 23 T cell receptor beta chains from one sample sequenced in a study of blood T cells in healthy people across ages. PCR was performed a second time for about 7 to 11 cycles using a sample-barcoded 5' primer and a J-beta primer mix. TCRdb re-derived calls from the 5' RACE reads in MiXCR, one entry per CDR3 protein. The sample lists around 1.5 million distinct CDR3 sequences; approximately 38% were seen once. The sample comprised blood. The receptor source for this set is a woman aged 18-35 years in good health.

CDR3 in amino acids: CSAPPGLADSYEQYF. CDR3 nucleotide sequence: TGCAGTGCTCCCCCCGGACTAGCGGACTCCTACGAGCAGTACTTC. The chain combines TRBV20-1 with TRBJ2-7; TRBD2 agrees at 10 bases. From germline, CDR1 is DFQATT and CDR2 SNEGSKA (reference sequence). CDR3 size: 15 residues. V shed 5 bases and J 0 bases; nucleotides not matched to a gene: 7.

The chain joins TRBV6-6 to TRBJ1-4, with D uncertain. The CDR3 totals 13 residues. CDR1 and CDR2 from the germline V gene are MNHNY and SVGAGI (reference sequence). Trimming cost V 5 bases and J 14 bases, with 18 bases left between them. CDR3 sequence (DNA): TGTGCCAGCAGTCACTTGGACGGCGCGGTCCTGTTTTTT. It yields the protein CASSHLDGAVLFF.

The V and J genes are TRBV24-1 and TRBJ2-6; D uncertain. Germline CDR1 reads KGHDR; CDR2 reads SFDVKD. The CDR3 runs to 19 residues. Deletions cut 2 bases from V and 0 bases from J, with 16 bases between. CDR3 residues: CATSDSPGRNSSGANVLTF. The CDR3 DNA follows: TGTGCCACCAGTGATTCCCCGGGTAGGAATTCCTCTGGGGCCAACGTCCTGACTTTC.

This clonotype was seen only a few times. This sequence joins TRBV5-1 and TRBJ2-7; 9 bases agree with TRBD1. The ends lost 2 bases at V and 5 bases at J; junction bases unmatched: 5. This CDR3 contains 14 residues. Germline V gives CDR1 SGHRS, CDR2 YFSETQ. CDR3: CASSFGQGSNEQYF. CDR3 DNA sequence: TGCGCCAGCAGCTTCGGACAGGGGTCCAACGAGCAGTACTTC.

This chain links TRBV19 with TRBJ1-2, with D unclear. CDR3 size: 15 residues. Trimming left V 3 bases short and J 4 bases short, with 15 bases between. Germline V gene data show CDR1 as LNHDA and CDR2 as SQIVND (reference sequence). The CDR3 here is CASSILHDRRYGYTF. The CDR3 nucleotides are TGTGCCAGTAGTATCCTACACGACCGGCGCTATGGCTACACCTTC.

The rearrangement joins TRBV30 to TRBJ1-1; D is possibly TRBD1 (6 bases). The germline CDR1 and CDR2 sequences are GTSNPN and SVGIG (reference sequence). Trimming took off 5 bases at V and 7 bases at J, with 11 bases between the two ends. The CDR3 covers 11 residues. CDR3 DNA sequence: TGTGCCTGGGGCCGACAGGATGAAGCTTTCTTT. Encoded protein: CAWGRQDEAFF.

This clonotype turned up a few times. The chain uses TRBV7-2 and TRBJ2-7; D is perhaps TRBD2 (6 bases). CDR3 size: 13 residues. V lost 6 bases, J lost 6 bases, and 15 bases lay in between. The germline gives CDR1 SGHTA, CDR2 FQGNSA. CDR3 bases: TGTGCCAGCAGACCGTACGGGGGATCCGAGCAGTACTTC. Protein product: CASRPYGGSEQYF.

This sequence joins TRBV5-1 and TRBJ2-5; TRBD1 is a possible D gene (6 bases). The J call could be wrong; TRBJ2-7 is a better fit for the DNA end. Germline loops: CDR1 SGHRS, CDR2 YFSETQ. This CDR3 contains 15 residues. CDR3 protein: CASSWRQDRSAEQYF. The CDR3 DNA reads TGCGCCAGCAGCTGGAGACAGGATCGATCGGCCGAGCAGTACTTC.

In the case of this clonotype: At one end, the junction sequence differs from germline, possibly due to a read error. The chain carries TRBV10-2 and TRBJ1-1, with D unresolved. The CDR3 length is 11 residues. Germline values: CDR1 WSHSY, CDR2 SAAADI. The CDR3, as DNA: TGCGCCAGCAGCGGCTATACTGAAACTTTCTTT. This codes for CASSGYTETFF.

This clonotype was seen at least ten times. This rearrangement joins TRBV6-1 to TRBJ2-5; 9 bases align to TRBD1. This CDR3 contains 13 residues. After removal of 4 bases from V and 5 bases from J, the junction contained 2 bases not matched to a gene. From germline, CDR1 is MNHNS and CDR2 SASEGT. This chain's CDR3 is CASSGDRGETQYF. DNA of the CDR3: TGTGCCAGCAGTGGTGACAGGGGGGAGACCCAGTACTTC.

This clonotype was seen only a few times. The chain carries TRBV27 and TRBJ2-7; 8 nucleotides align to TRBD1. The CDR3 runs to 15 residues. Germline-derived CDR1 and CDR2 are MNHEY and SMNVEV (reference sequence). Trimming cost V 5 bases and J 4 bases; bases outside gene matches: 10. CDR3 sequence: CASSPTGRGQYEQYF. CDR3 nucleotides: TGTGCCAGCAGTCCCACGGGCAGGGGGCAATACGAGCAGTACTTC.

This clonotype occurred once. The genes are TRBV2 and TRBJ2-4; maybe TRBD2 (6 bases). The J call may be faulty, since TRBJ2-7 better matches the DNA end. Germline values: CDR1 SNHLY, CDR2 FYNNEI. CDR3 length: 12 residues. The CDR3 DNA is TGTGCCAGCAGCGTACTAGCAGGCGAGCAGTACTTC. Translating it yields CASSVLAGEQYF.

A remark on this clonotype: The junction does not match germline at one end; this may be a read error. The V and J genes are TRBV12-3 or TRBV12-4 and TRBJ1-2; 8 nucleotides agree with TRBD1. The CDR3 totals 14 residues. CDR3: CASSLSQGAGGHTF. CDR3 coding DNA: TGTGCCAGCAGTTTAAGTCAGGGGGCAGGTGGCCACACCTTC.

J is TRBJ2-5 and V is TRBV18, with unresolved D. Germline-derived CDR1 and CDR2 are KGHSH and LQKENI. V dropped 3 bases and J dropped 3 bases, with 17 bases sitting between them. The CDR3 is 16 amino acids. The chain's CDR3 is CASSPSGAIRKETQYF. CDR3 sequence (DNA): TGTGCCAGCTCACCCTCTGGAGCAATACGGAAAGAGACCCAGTACTTC.

The chain couples TRBV5-6 to TRBJ2-5, with TRBD1 as a possible D gene (6 bases). The CDR3 is 16 residues long. V was clipped by 5 bases and J by 6 bases, with 23 bases between them. The V gene's germline CDR1 is SGHDT and CDR2 YYEEEE. CDR3 loop: CASSPESDSWGKTQYF. The CDR3 coding sequence is TGTGCCAGCAGTCCAGAGTCGGACAGCTGGGGGAAGACCCAGTACTTC.

The rearrangement uses TRBV9 and TRBJ1-4, with TRBD1 as a possible D gene (5 bases). Trimming took off 6 bases at V and 8 bases at J, with 20 bases between the two ends. There are 15 residues in the CDR3. The V gene's germline CDR1 is SGDLS and CDR2 YYNGEE. The chain's CDR3 is CASTGSGRLAEKLFF. The CDR3 DNA sequence: TGTGCCAGCACCGGGTCGGGACGCCTGGCGGAAAAACTGTTTTTT.

V and J are TRBV7-6 and TRBJ2-5, with D possibly being TRBD1 (6 bases). The CDR3 covers 15 residues. Trimming shortened V by 1 base and J by 1 base, and 10 bases separated the two germline ends. CDR1 is SGHVS and CDR2 is FNYEAQ in the germline V gene. The CDR3 spells CASSLGTESQETQYF. The CDR3 DNA follows: TGTGCCAGCAGCTTAGGGACAGAATCCCAAGAGACCCAGTACTTC.

The chain couples TRBV6-5 to TRBJ2-5; 7 nucleotides align to TRBD2. V was pared by 2 bases and J by 5 bases, with 8 bases of the junction left unmatched. The CDR3 runs 15 residues. Germline V gene lookup returns CDR1 MNHEY and CDR2 SVGAGI. As DNA, the CDR3 is TGTGCCAGCAGTTACCCACTGGGGGGGGTGGAGACCCAGTACTTC. Protein product: CASSYPLGGVETQYF.

This clonotype came up many times. The chain carries TRBV29-1 and TRBJ2-4; TRBD1 is a possible D gene (7 bases). V was shortened by 4 bases and J by 0 bases, with 13 bases between the two germline ends. The CDR3 length is 15 residues. Looked up from germline, CDR1 is SQVTM and CDR2 is ANQGSEA. The CDR3 spells CSVVGGGAAKNIQYF. CDR3 DNA: TGCAGCGTTGTCGGAGGGGGCGCAGCCAAAAACATTCAGTACTTC.

The table lists this clonotype with a few counts. The rearrangement uses TRBV12-3 or TRBV12-4 and TRBJ2-5, with TRBD1 as a possible D gene (5 bases). The CDR3 contains 12 residues. With 3 bases removed from V and 5 bases from J, the gap between germline ends came to 7 bases. The CDR3 nucleotides are TGTGCCAGCAGTTTTTACAGGGAGACCCAGTACTTC. It specifies CASSFYRETQYF.

As to this clonotype: Relative to the germline gene, one junction end is altered; a read error may explain this. This chain links TRBV7-2 with TRBJ1-2; possible D gene TRBD1, 5 bases. CDR1 is SGHTA, CDR2 FQGNSA, per germline. CDR3 length: 16 amino acids. This chain's CDR3 is CANSLAAWDQGYGYTF. The CDR3 bases are TGTGCCAACAGCTTAGCGGCATGGGATCAGGGCTATGGCTACACCTTC.

This clonotype was picked up many times. The J gene is TRBJ2-7, the V gene TRBV28, with no clear D. V shed 3 bases and J shed 6 bases, with 21 bases lying between them. The CDR3 runs 16 residues. Germline CDR1 MDHEN, CDR2 SYDVKM. The DNA of the CDR3 is TGTGCCAGCAGTTTCTTTCCGGTTAAGGGTACGGGCGAGCAGTACTTC. Translating it yields CASSFFPVKGTGEQYF.

This clonotype was recorded many times. The gene calls are TRBV5-1 and TRBJ1-1; D not resolved. The V gene's germline CDR1 is SGHRS and CDR2 YFSETQ. The V and J ends lost 0 bases and 1 base respectively, with 4 bases between them. CDR3 length: 13 amino acids. The CDR3 here is CASSLDPNTEAFF. The CDR3 nucleotides are TGCGCCAGCAGCTTGGACCCGAACACTGAAGCTTTCTTT.